This T cell receptor beta chain was sequenced for a study of vaccination and CD4 T cells after COVID-19. Study-level information: Recovered-phase convalescent patients showed SARS-CoV-2 positivity by nasal swab PCR; 9 or 10 were mild, one severe.

This CDR3 region has 14 residues. V shed 5 bases and J shed 4 bases, with 14 bases lying between them. Notes on this clonotype: The antigen is unknown.

Treatment reported: approximately 11-day PBMC culture with coronavirus spike peptide pools or control peptides (ViraFEST assay). An Oncomine TCR Beta short-read assay was used to sequence the DNA from cultured CD4+ T cells. Genomic DNA was isolated from CD4+ T cells that had been cultured. MiXCR was run by TCRdb on the PCR reads, yielding one entry per CDR3 protein. The sample records thousands of distinct CDR3 sequences, 55% to 70% being singletons. The TCR was taken from a human donor who had recovered from COVID-19. Material for sequencing was CD4+ T cells from blood, cultured in vitro. The rearrangement links TRBV12-3 or TRBV12-4 to TRBJ1-1; D not resolved. In nucleotides, the CDR3 is TGTGCCAGCAGTCCCCGGCGAGGTGGCACTGAAGCTTTCTTT. This codes for CASSPRRGGTEAFF.